Included here is one T cell receptor (beta chain) sequence, with context. Antigen unknown. Caucasian adults residing in Nashville, Tennessee made up all the donors. Samples left unsorted employed about 90 million PBMCs for genomic DNA. The data originate from a study of shared clonotypes between healthy human individuals. The study, taken as a whole, reports: Expectations were that clonotype sharing among donors would be affected by sequencing depth.

Germline loops: CDR1 SGHAT, CDR2 FQNNGV. This CDR3 comprises 14 residues. Unmatched junction bases numbered 4, after V lost 0 bases and J lost 6 bases. Replicate PCRs were loaded with approximately 310 ng DNA from unsorted PBMC, about 30,000 T cell genomes. Here immunoSEQ multiplex PCR was the method, and the copy in TCRdb shows in-frame clones only, minus some. The table records approximately 500,000 clones, 79% of them present only once. The J gene is TRBJ1-2, the V gene TRBV11-2; 7 nucleotides align to TRBD1. Input material: PBMCs. The clonotype originates from a woman aged 40 to 49 in good health. Some clones in this sample may be carry-over from other donors' samples. The CDR3 loop reads CASSLDVGGDGYTF. CDR3 nucleotides: TGTGCCAGCAGCTTAGATGTAGGGGGCGATGGCTACACCTTC. Combining the CDR3 with reference TRBV11-2 and TRBJ1-2 gives the whole variable domain EAGVAQSPRYKIIEKRQSVAFWCNPISGHATLYWYQQILGQGPKLLIQFQNNGVVDDSQLPKDRFSAERLKGVDSTLKIQPAKLEDSAVYLCASSLDVGGDGYTFGSGTRLTVV.